Listed below are T cell receptor beta chains from one sample, sequenced in a study of identical twins. TCRdb recomputed calls from the 5' RACE reads with MiXCR, one row per CDR3 protein. Of 550,000 to 700,000 distinct CDR3 sequences in the sample, around 9.6% are singletons; the top ten hold under 3%. This sample also belongs to another study, concerning yellow fever vaccine responses in identical twins.

The specimen sequenced was PBMCs. The receptor source for this set is a woman between 18 and 29 years old in good health. Both conserved end residues are part of each CDR3. A D gene is named only where the DNA matches it firmly. Only part of the rows carry a size: once, few, many, or a class if the clone is expanded.

v_gene	j_gene	d_gene	abundance	CDR3nt	CDR3aa
TRBV5-1	TRBJ2-7	-	many	TGCGCCAGCAGCTTGGATCCGGGGTCCTACGAGCAGTACTTC	CASSLDPGSYEQYF
TRBV9	TRBJ2-2	-	many	TGTGCCAGCAGCCCCCAGATTGGGGGGAACACCGGGGAGCTGTTTTTT	CASSPQIGGNTGELFF
TRBV19	TRBJ2-1	-	many	TGTGCCAGTAGTATAGTTAGAGGGATCTCCTACAATGAGCAGTTCTTC	CASSIVRGISYNEQFF
TRBV27	TRBJ2-5	TRBD2	few	TGTGCCAGCAGTTTATCTGCGGGAGTCCAAGAGACCCAGTACTTC	CASSLSAGVQETQYF
TRBV29-1	TRBJ2-7	-	many	TGCAGCGTTGTATCTATCGAGAGCTCCTACGAGCAGTACTTC	CSVVSIESSYEQYF
TRBV12-3/TRBV12-4	TRBJ1-2	-	many	TGTGCCAGCAGTTTGGCCCTTACTACGGGCTACACCTTC	CASSLALTTGYTF
TRBV6-5	TRBJ2-6	TRBD1	few	TGTGCCAGCAGTTACCAGGGACAGTCCTCTGGGGCCAACGTCCTGACTTTC	CASSYQGQSSGANVLTF
TRBV6-2/TRBV6-3	TRBJ2-2	-	few	TGTGCCAGCAGTTACCGCAACGTGGGATCCGGGGAGCTGTTTTTT	CASSYRNVGSGELFF
TRBV15	TRBJ2-5	-	-	TGTGCCACCAGCAGATGGGACGGGGAGACCCAGTACTTC	CATSRWDGETQYF
TRBV20-1	TRBJ2-2	-	many	TGCAGTGCTAGAGGGCGGGACATGCTATTGGCCGGGGAGCTGTTTTTT	CSARGRDMLLAGELFF
TRBV6-2/TRBV6-3	TRBJ2-3	TRBD2	-	TGTGCCAGCAGTTACCCCCTAGCGGGGAGGGAAGATACGCAGTATTTT	CASSYPLAGREDTQYF
TRBV6-5	TRBJ2-1	TRBD1	few	TGTGCCAGCAGTTGGGGGGGACAGGGTGCGCAGTTCTTC	CASSWGGQGAQFF
TRBV7-9	TRBJ2-7	TRBD2	few	TGTGCCAGCAGCTTAGGAGGGACTAGCGGATCCTACGAGCAGTACTTC	CASSLGGTSGSYEQYF
TRBV5-1	TRBJ2-3	-	-	TGCGCCAGCAGCGAATCAGGGGGGAAAACAGATACGCAGTATTTT	CASSESGGKTDTQYF
TRBV29-1	TRBJ2-3	-	-	TGCAGCGGCCAGGACGTATCAGATACGCAGTATTTT	CSGQDVSDTQYF
TRBV10-3	TRBJ2-5	-	many	TGTGCCATCAGTGCGCTGGAAGAGACCCAGTACTTC	CAISALEETQYF
TRBV6-1	TRBJ2-7	TRBD2	-	TGTGCCAGCAGTGAGTCCCCAGCGGGGAGGAACGAGCAGTACTTC	CASSESPAGRNEQYF
TRBV5-5	TRBJ2-7	-	few	TGTGCCAGCAGCCCCCCCGGACCCTACTACGAGCAGTACTTC	CASSPPGPYYEQYF
TRBV9	TRBJ2-1	-	many	TGTGCCAGCAGCCCGGTCGGGAGCTCCTACAATGAGCAGTTCTTC	CASSPVGSSYNEQFF
TRBV6-4	TRBJ2-3	TRBD2	few	TGTGCCAGCAGACGACTAGCAGACACAGATACGCAGTATTTT	CASRRLADTDTQYF
TRBV20-1	TRBJ2-7	TRBD2	few	TGCAGTGCCAGTAAGACTAGCTTGGCCTACGAGCAGTACTTC	CSASKTSLAYEQYF
TRBV7-8	TRBJ1-1	-	-	TGTGCCAGCAGCTTATGGACAGTCACTGAAGCTTTCTTT	CASSLWTVTEAFF
TRBV12-3/TRBV12-4	TRBJ1-3	-	-	TGTGCCAACCCTGACGGCTCTGGAAACACCATATATTTT	CANPDGSGNTIYF
TRBV18	TRBJ1-1	-	many	TGTGCCAGCTCACCAAGTTTGGACACTGAAGCTTTCTTT	CASSPSLDTEAFF
TRBV9	TRBJ2-3	-	many	TGTGCCAGCAGCGTAGGTCGGAGCACAGATACGCAGTATTTT	CASSVGRSTDTQYF
TRBV24-1	TRBJ2-1	TRBD2	many	TGTGCCACCAGTGATGTTCGGGGGGGGATCTATAGCTCCTACAATGAGCAGTTCTTC	CATSDVRGGIYSSYNEQFF
TRBV7-2	TRBJ2-3	TRBD1	-	TGTGCCAGCAGGCTAAAGACAGGGGGGACAGATACGCAGTATTTT	CASRLKTGGTDTQYF
TRBV13	TRBJ1-1	-	many	TGTGCCAGCAGCTTAGCCGGGGAGGACACTGAAGCTTTCTTT	CASSLAGEDTEAFF